A selection of T cell receptor beta chains follows, all from one sample in a study of cytomegalovirus exposure and HLA in healthy donors. TCRdb keeps only in-frame clones here, not all; method: immunoSEQ multiplex PCR. In the table there are 150,000 to 200,000 clones, 65% to 80% of which are singletons. The sample consisted of PBMCs. Receptors were obtained from a woman in her 40s in good health and CMV-seronegative. CDR3s include the opening cysteine and the closing phenylalanine or tryptophan. D genes are given only for firm matches. Expanded clones get a size class; other rows say once, few or many, or leave the size out.

d_call	clone_size	j_call	v_call	cdr3_nt	cdr3_aa
NA	NA	TRBJ2-3	TRBV30	TGTGCCTGGAGCACTAGCACAGATACGCAGTATTTT	CAWSTSTDTQYF
NA	NA	TRBJ2-2	TRBV4-3	TGCGCCAGCAGCCCGAGAGCGGGGAACACCGGGGAGCTGTTTTTT	CASSPRAGNTGELFF
NA	NA	TRBJ1-2	TRBV9	TGTGCCAGCAGCGTAGTCAGGGGAGGCTACACCTTC	CASSVVRGGYTF
TRBD2	NA	TRBJ2-1	TRBV18	TGTGCCAGCTCACCACTAGCGGGAGGATGGAGCAACTCCTACAATGAGCAGTTCTTC	CASSPLAGGWSNSYNEQFF
TRBD1	NA	TRBJ1-2	TRBV19	TGTGCCAGTAGTATATCGGTACAGGGACAGGGAAGGGTCACCTTC	CASSISVQGQGRVTF
NA	NA	TRBJ1-5	TRBV30	TGTGCCTGGGCGCGGAAAAGCAATCAGCCCCAGCATTTT	CAWARKSNQPQHF
TRBD1	NA	TRBJ1-2	TRBV19	TGTGCCACCAGTCTCGGACAGGGGGCATGGGGCTACACCTTC	CATSLGQGAWGYTF
TRBD1	NA	TRBJ2-4	TRBV6-6	TGTGCCAGCAGTATGGGGACAGGGGAGTACTTC	CASSMGTGEYF
NA	NA	TRBJ1-1	TRBV30	NA	CAWSVGQGAFF
TRBD2	NA	TRBJ2-7	TRBV11-3	TGTGCCAGCAGCTTAGATACTAGCGGGATCCCCTACGAGCAGTACTTC	CASSLDTSGIPYEQYF
NA	NA	TRBJ2-3	TRBV7-2	TGTGCCTCTTCGGAGCGCCCCACAGATACGCAGTATTTT	CASSERPTDTQYF
NA	NA	TRBJ1-5	TRBV7-9	TGTGCCAGCAGCTTAGTGAATGGGGGGAGGGGGAATCAGCCCCAGCATTTT	CASSLVNGGRGNQPQHF
NA	NA	TRBJ2-7	TRBV11-3	TGTGCCAGCACTTCCGGGGGCTACGAGCAGTACTTC	CASTSGGYEQYF
NA	NA	TRBJ2-1	TRBV7-9	TGTGCCATCACGACTAAGCGGAGTAGCTCCTACAATGAGCAGTTCTTC	CAITTKRSSSYNEQFF
TRBD2	once	TRBJ2-5	TRBV5-4	TGTGCCAGCAGCTTTGGGACGGGAGGTTTACAGACCCAGTACTTC	CASSFGTGGLQTQYF
NA	NA	TRBJ2-1	TRBV4-2	TGTGCCAGCAGCCCACTCGGCGGCTCGCCCCGCCGCAATGAGCAGTTCTTC	CASSPLGGSPRRNEQFF
NA	NA	TRBJ2-1	TRBV7-2	TGTGCCAGCAGCTTGGGCGGGGCCCAGATAGAGCAGTTCTTC	CASSLGGAQIEQFF
NA	NA	TRBJ2-1	TRBV7-9	TGTGCCAGCAGCTTAGGCCCGGAGCGGGAGCAGTTCTTC	CASSLGPEREQFF
TRBD1	NA	TRBJ1-1	TRBV19	TGTGCCAGTAGCTCCCCCGACAGGGTGGCTTTCTTT	CASSSPDRVAFF
NA	once	TRBJ2-7	TRBV9	TGTGCCTTGAGAGGAGGGTCCTACGAGCAGTACTTC	CALRGGSYEQYF
NA	NA	TRBJ1-4	TRBV7-9	TGTGCCAGCAGCCCCCGGGACACCCGGAAGGAAAAACTGTTTTTT	CASSPRDTRKEKLFF
NA	NA	TRBJ2-4	TRBV4-1	TGCGCCAGCAGCCAGACAGGTTTTGGGAACATTCAGTACTTC	CASSQTGFGNIQYF
TRBD1	NA	TRBJ2-1	TRBV10-3	TGTGCCATCAGTGGTCCTCTTGGACAGGTCCTCTACAATGAGCAGTTCTTC	CAISGPLGQVLYNEQFF
TRBD1	NA	TRBJ1-1	TRBV7-8	TGTGCCAGCAGCTTAGTGCTACCCGGGACAGGGACAACTGAAGCTTTCTTT	CASSLVLPGTGTTEAFF
NA	NA	TRBJ2-1	TRBV12-1	TGTGCCAGCAGCGGATTTTTTGGCGGGTTCTTC	CASSGFFGGFF
TRBD2	NA	TRBJ2-1	TRBV9	TGTGCCAGCAGCGTAGCCCCCGGACTAGCGGTCGACAATGAGCAGTTCTTC	CASSVAPGLAVDNEQFF
TRBD1	NA	TRBJ2-7	TRBV15	TGTGCCACCAGCAGGGTTAACAGGGGCGGCGAGCAGTACTTC	CATSRVNRGGEQYF
TRBD1	NA	TRBJ2-1	TRBV30	TGTGCCTGGAGTCCGACAGGGAATGAGCAGTTCTTC	CAWSPTGNEQFF
NA	NA	TRBJ2-1	TRBV30	TGTGCCTGGAGTGGCGGGACCTACAATGAGCAGTTCTTC	CAWSGGTYNEQFF
TRBD2	NA	TRBJ2-3	TRBV25-1	TGTGCCACCCGACTAGCGGGAGGTGATACGCAGTATTTT	CATRLAGGDTQYF
NA	NA	TRBJ1-5	TRBV28	TGTGCCAGCAGTTTATTTCAGGGTATGAGCAATCAGCCCCAGCATTTT	CASSLFQGMSNQPQHF
NA	NA	TRBJ1-1	TRBV19	TGTGCCAGTAGTATTCCCGGGCTAGGGGGTTCGGAAGCTTTCTTT	CASSIPGLGGSEAFF
NA	NA	TRBJ2-5	TRBV9	TGTGCCAGCAGCGCAGAGGGGAGGGGGTGGGAGACCCAGTACTTC	CASSAEGRGWETQYF
TRBD1	NA	TRBJ2-7	TRBV29-1	TGCAGCGTGTCCGGGACAGGGTGGGAGCAGTACTTC	CSVSGTGWEQYF
TRBD2	NA	TRBJ2-1	TRBV7-3	TGTGCCAGCAGCTTAGCGGGAGGGCCGGGTAATGAGCAGTTCTTC	CASSLAGGPGNEQFF
NA	NA	TRBJ1-1	TRBV19	TGTGCCAGTAGTATCGCATCAGGGGCCGCTGAAGCTTTCTTT	CASSIASGAAEAFF
TRBD1	NA	TRBJ1-4	TRBV6-5	TGTGCCAGCAGTCGTGGACAGGGGGATGAAAAACTGTTTTTT	CASSRGQGDEKLFF
TRBD2	NA	TRBJ2-7	TRBV27	TGTGCCAGCAGTTTATCGGCTAGCGGGTACCATTACGAGCAGTACTTC	CASSLSASGYHYEQYF
NA	NA	TRBJ2-5	TRBV5-4	TGTGCCAGCAGCTTGGAGGGCGGGGCCTTGGGGGAGCAGTACTTC	CASSLEGGALGEQYF